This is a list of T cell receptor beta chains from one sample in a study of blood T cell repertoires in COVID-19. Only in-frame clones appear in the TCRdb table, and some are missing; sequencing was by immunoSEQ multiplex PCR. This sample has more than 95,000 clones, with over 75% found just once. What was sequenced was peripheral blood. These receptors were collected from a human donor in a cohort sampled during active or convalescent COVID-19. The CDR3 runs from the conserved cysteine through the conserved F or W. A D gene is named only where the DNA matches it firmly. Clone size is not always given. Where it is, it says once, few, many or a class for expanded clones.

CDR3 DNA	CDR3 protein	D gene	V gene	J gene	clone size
TGTGCTAGTGTCGCGGGGATTACTAGCACAGATACGCAGTATTTT	CASVAGITSTDTQYF	.	TRBV12-5	TRBJ2-3	.
TGTGCCAGCAGATTCGGACAGTCCTATGGCTACACCTTC	CASRFGQSYGYTF	.	TRBV6-5	TRBJ1-2	.
TGTGCCAGCAGTTCGGGTCCAGGGGGCTTTGGCTACACCTTC	CASSSGPGGFGYTF	TRBD1	TRBV6-2/TRBV6-3	TRBJ1-2	.
TGTGCCAGCACAACCGGGGGGGGGACGGATGGCTACACCTTC	CASTTGGGTDGYTF	.	TRBV6-5	TRBJ1-2	.
TGTGCCAGCTCATTCGACAGATCCTATGGCTACACCTTC	CASSFDRSYGYTF	.	TRBV18	TRBJ1-2	.
TGTGCCAGCAGTTTATACAGGGACATTGAGCAGTTCTTC	CASSLYRDIEQFF	.	TRBV12-3/TRBV12-4	TRBJ2-1	.
TGTGCCAGCAGTTTTGGAGACAGGGTCTACGAGCAGTACTTC	CASSFGDRVYEQYF	TRBD1	TRBV28	TRBJ2-7	.
TGTGCCAGCAGCCCCGGGACAAGGCTATTATATGGCTACACCTTC	CASSPGTRLLYGYTF	.	TRBV7-2	TRBJ1-2	.
TGTGCTAGCAGCTTAGCGGGGAGCGTTCGGGAGACCCAGTACTTC	CASSLAGSVRETQYF	TRBD2	TRBV7-7	TRBJ2-5	once
TGTGCCAGCAGCCCTCAGGGGGCCCTATACAATGAGCAGTTCTTC	CASSPQGALYNEQFF	TRBD1	TRBV11-3	TRBJ2-1	.
TGCGCCAGCAGCCAAGAGTCCAACAGGGCGAACACTGAAGCTTTCTTT	CASSQESNRANTEAFF	.	TRBV4-1	TRBJ1-1	.
TGCAGCGCTACCAGGGCAAGTGAGCAGTTCTTC	CSATRASEQFF	.	TRBV29-1	TRBJ2-1	.
TGTGCCAGCTCAGCTAGCGGGGGCTCCTACAATGAGCAGTTCTTC	CASSASGGSYNEQFF	TRBD2	TRBV18	TRBJ2-1	.
TGCGCCAGCAGCCAAAGGGAGATTGGAAACACCATATATTTT	CASSQREIGNTIYF	.	TRBV4-1	TRBJ1-3	.
TGTGCCAGCAGCTTCATGTCAGGATCCTATGGCTACACCTTC	CASSFMSGSYGYTF	.	TRBV5-6	TRBJ1-2	.
TGTGCCAGTAGTATGACAGGGGGCGCGAATCAGCCCCAGCATTTT	CASSMTGGANQPQHF	TRBD1	TRBV19	TRBJ1-5	.
TGTGCCAGCAGCGTGACAGCGACCGACCCAGATACGCAGTATTTT	CASSVTATDPDTQYF	.	TRBV7-2	TRBJ2-3	few
TGTGCCAGCAGCCCGGGGGTGGCAGATACGCAGTATTTT	CASSPGVADTQYF	.	TRBV11-3	TRBJ2-3	.
TGTGCCAGCAGCCTAGAGGGGGCCTCCTACAATGAGCAGTTCTTC	CASSLEGASYNEQFF	TRBD1	TRBV11-2	TRBJ2-1	once
TGTGCCAGCAGACCTGGGACTAGCGGGAACACCGGGGAGCTGTTTTTT	CASRPGTSGNTGELFF	TRBD2	TRBV2	TRBJ2-2	.
TGCGCCAGCAGTCCGTTAACGGGGGGGTACTCCTACAATGAGCAGTTCTTC	CASSPLTGGYSYNEQFF	TRBD2	TRBV4-1	TRBJ2-1	.
TGTGCCAGCAGCTTCTGGACTGCACGCGAGACCCAGTACTTC	CASSFWTARETQYF	.	TRBV11-2	TRBJ2-5	.
TGTGCCAGCAGCTCCCTTACAGGGAGCTATGGCTACACCTTC	CASSSLTGSYGYTF	.	TRBV13	TRBJ1-2	few
TGTGCCAGCAGCTTACGGGACAGGGGATGGGTTGGCTACACCTTC	CASSLRDRGWVGYTF	TRBD1	TRBV13	TRBJ1-2	.
TGTGCCAGCAGTCAAGACAGACCAACTAATGAAAAACTGTTTTTT	CASSQDRPTNEKLFF	.	TRBV2	TRBJ1-4	.
TGTGCCAGCAGTTTAGGACAGACCACTGAAGCTTTCTTT	CASSLGQTTEAFF	.	TRBV12-3/TRBV12-4	TRBJ1-1	.
TGTGCCTGGAGTGTATACACCCTGCCAGGGAAGTTCTTC	CAWSVYTLPGKFF	.	TRBV30	TRBJ2-1	.
TGCAGCGCTGTGGGGGGGTCTGGCACTGAAGCTTTCTTT	CSAVGGSGTEAFF	.	TRBV29-1	TRBJ1-1	.
TGTGCCAGCAGCCGTCCCGGGACAGGGAACTATGGCTACACCTTC	CASSRPGTGNYGYTF	TRBD1	TRBV7-8	TRBJ1-2	once
TGTGCCAGCAGTGCCTTCCCGGGCGGGGGATCCTACAATGAGCAGTTCTTC	CASSAFPGGGSYNEQFF	TRBD2	TRBV2	TRBJ2-1	.
TGTGCCAGCAGAGCGACCCAAAGCGGCAATCAGCCCCAGCATTTT	CASRATQSGNQPQHF	.	TRBV2	TRBJ1-5	.
TGTGCCAGCAGTTACTCGACGGGGTTTTCTAACTATGGCTACACCTTC	CASSYSTGFSNYGYTF	.	TRBV6-2/TRBV6-3	TRBJ1-2	.
TGTGCTAGCAGCTTGAACAGGGGGCAAGAGACCCAGTACTTC	CASSLNRGQETQYF	TRBD1	TRBV7-7	TRBJ2-5	.
TGTGCCAGCAGCTTAACCAGAATCCGGGACAGGGAAAGCACCGGGGAGCTGTTTTTT	CASSLTRIRDRESTGELFF	TRBD1	TRBV7-3	TRBJ2-2	.
TGTGCCAGTAATACGCGGGGAACCTACGAGCAGTACTTC	CASNTRGTYEQYF	.	TRBV19	TRBJ2-7	.
TGCGCCAGCAGCTTAGGACAGCTACCTGGGACAGATACGCAGTATTTT	CASSLGQLPGTDTQYF	.	TRBV5-1	TRBJ2-3	.
TGTGCCAGCAGCCTGCATCCCAGACAGGGGGCGAAAGATACGCAGTATTTT	CASSLHPRQGAKDTQYF	TRBD1	TRBV9	TRBJ2-3	.
TGCGCCAGCAGCCTGGACACCCTCGGCTACACCTTC	CASSLDTLGYTF	.	TRBV5-1	TRBJ1-2	.
TGTGCCAGCAGATGGTTGGCAGGGGTCACCGGGGAGCTGTTTTTT	CASRWLAGVTGELFF	.	TRBV6-5	TRBJ2-2	.
TGTGCCAGCAGCTTAGCCCAGTTTGAAGCTTTCTTT	CASSLAQFEAFF	.	TRBV7-9	TRBJ1-1	.
TGTGCCAGCAGCCATACCGGGTCCGTAGATTCACCCCTCCACTTT	CASSHTGSVDSPLHF	.	TRBV7-3	TRBJ1-6	few
TGTGCCAGCAGTTATCGACAGGATCCCTCCTACGAGCAGTACTTC	CASSYRQDPSYEQYF	.	TRBV6-6	TRBJ2-7	.
TGTGCCAGTAGTTTGGGGCAAGTGCAGTTCTTC	CASSLGQVQFF	.	TRBV19	TRBJ2-1	few
TGTGCCAGCAGCTTACCGCCCGGGGGGCGGACTGAAGCTTTCTTT	CASSLPPGGRTEAFF	.	TRBV7-2	TRBJ1-1	.
TGTGCCAGCACTCAGAGGAGAACTGAAGCTTTCTTT	CASTQRRTEAFF	.	TRBV12-3/TRBV12-4	TRBJ1-1	.
TGTGCCAGCAGCCAAGCTCAAGAGACCCAGTACTTC	CASSQAQETQYF	.	TRBV3-1/TRBV3-2	TRBJ2-5	.
TGTGCCAGCAGCCAAGATCGCTGGGCAGGGAAACACGAGCAGTACTTC	CASSQDRWAGKHEQYF	.	TRBV14	TRBJ2-7	.
TGTGCCAGCTCACCTTCGCCCGGGACAGGGAATGGCTACACCTTC	CASSPSPGTGNGYTF	TRBD1	TRBV18	TRBJ1-2	.
TGTGCCAGCAGTGTCGGGACAGATGGGGAGACCCAGTACTTC	CASSVGTDGETQYF	TRBD1	TRBV2	TRBJ2-5	.
TGTGCCAGCAGCTTAGGCCCCCTACAGGCTCGCGAGCAGTACTTC	CASSLGPLQAREQYF	.	TRBV11-2	TRBJ2-7	.
TGTGCCAGCGGCTCTCAGTACAGGAGCTCCTACGAGCAGTACTTC	CASGSQYRSSYEQYF	.	TRBV9	TRBJ2-7	.
TGTGCCAGTAGTAGGACTAGCGGGTCCGGGGAGCTGTTTTTT	CASSRTSGSGELFF	TRBD2	TRBV19	TRBJ2-2	.
TGTGCCACCAGCAGAGGAGGGTATGATCAGCCCCAGCATTTT	CATSRGGYDQPQHF	.	TRBV15	TRBJ1-5	.
TGTGCCAGCAGGGTACAGGGTCATTCACCCCTCCACTTT	CASRVQGHSPLHF	.	TRBV2	TRBJ1-6	.
TGTGCCAGCAGTTGGGGACAGGGCGGTGGCTACACCTTC	CASSWGQGGGYTF	TRBD1	TRBV27	TRBJ1-2	.